This T cell receptor (beta chain) comes out of a study of shared clonotypes between healthy human individuals. Germline lookup yields CDR1 MGHRA and CDR2 YSYEKL. The CDR3 spans 17 residues. Trimming pared 1 base from V and 5 bases from J, leaving 18 bases between. Comments on this clone: Its antigen remains unidentified.

Adult Caucasians living in Nashville, Tennessee made up all of the donors. Generated by immunoSEQ multiplex PCR, the TCRdb table keeps only in-frame clones and is missing some. Of some 2.3 million clones in the sample, more than 80% are singletons; the top ten hold about 0.41%. Study findings and constraints: When compared with the clonotypes that were shared by all four sorted-subset donors, the non-shared clonotypes turned out to have lower generation probabilities.

This clonotype was obtained from a young man in good health. Some clones in this sample may be carry-over from other donors' samples. V is TRBV4-1 and J is TRBJ2-4; weak D call: TRBD2 (6 bases). The sample taken for sequencing was naive CD4+ T cells from PBMCs. The subset: CD45RA+ positively selected. The CDR3 protein is CASSQVGRRRVENIQYF. The CDR3 DNA reads TGCGCCAGCAGCCAAGTGGGGAGGAGGCGGGTCGAAAACATTCAGTACTTC.